Described below is a single T cell receptor (beta chain) sequence and its context. Its target is not known. The source of the sample is a study of regulatory T cells in long-lasting Graves disease. V lost 6 bases, J lost 0 bases, and 8 bases lay in between. The CDR3 contains 14 residues. The germline V gene has CDR1 MNHEY and CDR2 SMNVEV (reference sequence). Time point given: persistent/refractory GD, antithyroid drugs over 5 years with positive TRAb. Isolated PBMC RNA provided the starting material for the TCR library. In this cohort, patients came from an endocrinology department located in Xi'an, China. Arm-PCR of CDR3 regions and iRepertoire HTBI primers were the basis on which TCR beta libraries were built. TCRdb ran MiXCR on the multiplex PCR reads and lists one entry per CDR3 protein. In the table there are 350,000 to 450,000 distinct CDR3 sequences, roughly a fifth of which are singletons. Study conclusions and caveats: Persistent Graves' patients showed less TCR diversity than newly diagnosed ones. Persistent cases favored TRBV28, TRBJ1-2 and TRBJ2-5.

The J gene is TRBJ2-2, the V gene TRBV27; D uncertain. Sequencing used peripheral blood mononuclear cells (PBMCs), obtained when the disease was refractory, from a patient treated with antithyroid drugs. The receptor was isolated from a female donor with Graves disease. The CDR3 spells CASSPRTNTGELFF. Written as DNA, the CDR3 is TGTGCCAGCAGCCCCAGAACGAACACCGGGGAGCTGTTTTTT.